This T cell receptor (beta chain) was recovered during a study of OX40 agonist ivuxolimab in advanced cancers. Concerning the study at large: Ivuxolimab was an agonistic, fully human IgG2 monoclonal antibody directed against OX40 (CD134), a costimulatory receptor. Prior anti-PD-1, anti-PD-L1 or anti-CTLA-4 therapy was permitted, and checkpoint inhibitors had been received by about 37% of dose-escalation patients. The paper describes the monotherapy dose-escalation part (N ≈ 52 patients) of the phase I trial of ivuxolimab. The point of sequencing TCRbeta in the periphery was to test whether ivuxolimab changed TCR sequence diversity and drove clonal T-cell expansion. Of the roughly 52 patients in dose escalation, about 20 had hepatocellular carcinoma, some 15 had melanoma, 9 had renal cell carcinoma and 9 had head and neck cancer. A male proportion of approximately 83% and a mean age of 60 years, ranging from about 23 to 79, were recorded for the dose-escalation cohort. Three dose-escalation patients achieved partial responses, one with hepatocellular carcinoma and two with cutaneous melanoma. Intravenous ivuxolimab was administered to patients every 2 weeks at six dose levels: 0.01, 0.1, 0.3, 1.5, 3 and 10 mg/kg. Points the paper makes about the study in general: In the 0.1-3.0 mg/kg groups, partial responders were among the patients with the lowest normalized peripheral clonal expansion, particularly in CD8+ T cells. On average, CD8+ T cells showed more expanded clones than CD4+ T cells after ivuxolimab. The antigen specificity of the peripheral T cells that underwent clonal expansion was not determined. Low levels of normalized T-cell clonal expansion were also seen in some patients who did not respond. Clonal expansion of both CD4+ and CD8+ blood T cells was observed from baseline to week 6 at doses 0.1 to 3.0 mg/kg.

A remark on this clone: The antigen it binds to is not known. No clone much larger than this one lies a single base away; base qualities are absent.

Counted from cysteine to phenylalanine, this CDR3 has 15 amino acids. Solely the CDR3 DNA is kept, with 45 bases framed from the first base. Taken from the germline V gene, the CDR1 and CDR2 loops are SGDLS and YYNGEE. V loses 0 bases of germline sequence and J loses 6 bases, and the interval between the two ends is 10 bases. Patients with autoimmune disease history or receiving systemic immunosuppression were excluded from the trial. In every dose cohort, peripheral blood was drawn for TCR sequencing at baseline, cycle 4 day 1, and cycle 7 day 1. Samples were obtained from an open-label, multicenter, first-in-human phase I dose-escalation trial of ivuxolimab. Adults with locally advanced or metastatic head and neck squamous cell, hepatocellular, melanoma or renal cell carcinoma were enrolled in the trial. Before TCR sequencing, CD4+ and CD8+ T cells were separately sorted from peripheral blood. Genomic DNA was isolated from the sorted cells so that the TCRbeta CDR3 region could be sequenced. The immunoSEQ Assay was used for sequencing of TCRbeta CDR3 regions. TCRdb obtained this table from immuneACCESS and retained in-frame rearrangements with V and J assigned. These tables miss some clones; where compared with another copy, unresolved V genes account for less than half of the shortfall, and the remainder is unexplained. Across this sample there are 65,000 to 90,000 clones, with approximately 84% seen only once. Under 3.5% of the sample is held by the ten biggest clonotypes.

Sequencing was performed on CD4+ or CD8+ T cells sorted from blood, taken in a trial of the OX40 agonist ivuxolimab. The rearranged chain carries TRBV9 and TRBJ1-6; perhaps TRBD1 is the D gene, with 6 bases matching. This TCR came from an adult with an advanced solid tumor such as melanoma, head and neck, liver or kidney cancer. The DNA sequence is given as TGTGCCAGCAGCGTAGGAGGACAGACTAATTCACCCCTCCACTTT. The resulting protein is CASSVGGQTNSPLHF.